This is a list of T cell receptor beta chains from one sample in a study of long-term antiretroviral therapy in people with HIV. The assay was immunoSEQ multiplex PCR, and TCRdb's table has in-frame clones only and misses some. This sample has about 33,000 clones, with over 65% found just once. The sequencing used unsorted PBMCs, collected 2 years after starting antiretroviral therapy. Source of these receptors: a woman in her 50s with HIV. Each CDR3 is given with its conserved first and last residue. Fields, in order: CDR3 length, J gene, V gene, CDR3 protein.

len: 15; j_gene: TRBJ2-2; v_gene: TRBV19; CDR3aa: CASSIGTGGNGELFF
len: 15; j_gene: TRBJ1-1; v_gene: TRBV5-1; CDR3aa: CASSDGQGRWTEAFF
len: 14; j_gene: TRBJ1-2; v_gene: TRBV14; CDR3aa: CASSLQGGSYGYTF
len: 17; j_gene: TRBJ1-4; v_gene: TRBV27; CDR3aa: CASSFLPVRQGGEKLFF
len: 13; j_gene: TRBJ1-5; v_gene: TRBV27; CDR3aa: CASSLRGSQPQHF
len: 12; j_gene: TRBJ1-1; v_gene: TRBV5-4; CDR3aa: CASSLVQGEAFF
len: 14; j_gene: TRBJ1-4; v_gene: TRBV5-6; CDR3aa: CASSIQGIREKLFF
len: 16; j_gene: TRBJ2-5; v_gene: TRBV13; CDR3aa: CASSFRGLAGQETQYF
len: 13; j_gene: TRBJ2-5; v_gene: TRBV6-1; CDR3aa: CASNVGYQETQYF
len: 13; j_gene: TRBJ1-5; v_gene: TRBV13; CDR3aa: CASSRGDNQPQHF
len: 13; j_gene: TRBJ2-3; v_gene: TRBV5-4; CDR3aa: CASSLAGSDTQYF
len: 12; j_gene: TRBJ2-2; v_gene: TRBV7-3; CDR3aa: CASTSGTGELFF
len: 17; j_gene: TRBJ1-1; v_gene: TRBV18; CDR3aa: CASSPFRMQGENTEAFF
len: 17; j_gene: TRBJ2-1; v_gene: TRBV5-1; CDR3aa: CASSLALGQGPYNEQFF
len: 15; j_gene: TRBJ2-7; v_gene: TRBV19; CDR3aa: CASSIGGTGFFEQYF
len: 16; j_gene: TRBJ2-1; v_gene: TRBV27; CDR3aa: CASSLSSTGLGDEQFF
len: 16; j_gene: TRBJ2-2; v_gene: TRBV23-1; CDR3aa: CASSQFETLNTGELFF
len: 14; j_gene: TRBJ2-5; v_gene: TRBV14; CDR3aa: CASSARQGRETQYF
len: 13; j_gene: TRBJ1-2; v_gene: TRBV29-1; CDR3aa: CSVEGGERYGYTF
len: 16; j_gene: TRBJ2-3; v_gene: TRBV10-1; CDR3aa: CASSEFDKSSTDTQYF
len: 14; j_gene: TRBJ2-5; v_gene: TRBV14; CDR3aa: CASSTRQGSETQYF
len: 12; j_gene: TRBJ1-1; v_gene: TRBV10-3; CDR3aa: CASGQLNTEAFF
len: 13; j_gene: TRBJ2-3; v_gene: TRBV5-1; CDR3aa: CASSLVSGGTQYF
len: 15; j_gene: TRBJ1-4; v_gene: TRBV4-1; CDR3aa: CASSYTTGGDEKLFF
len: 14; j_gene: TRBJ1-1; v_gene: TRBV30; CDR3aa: CAWSVERMNTEAFF
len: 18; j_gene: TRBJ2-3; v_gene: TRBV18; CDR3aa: CASSPDGLAGPRGKAQYF
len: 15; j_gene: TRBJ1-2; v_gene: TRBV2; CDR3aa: CASSLSGTGGYGYTF
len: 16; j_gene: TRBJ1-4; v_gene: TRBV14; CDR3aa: CASSQALGNLGVRLFF
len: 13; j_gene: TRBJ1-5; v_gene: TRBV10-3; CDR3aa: CAISEEGNQPQHF
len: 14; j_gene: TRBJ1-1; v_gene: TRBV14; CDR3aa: CASSHPAMNTEAFF
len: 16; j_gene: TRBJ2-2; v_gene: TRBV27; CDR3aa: CASGLRVGGRTGELFF
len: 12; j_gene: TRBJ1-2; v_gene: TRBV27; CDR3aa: CASGDRESRYTF
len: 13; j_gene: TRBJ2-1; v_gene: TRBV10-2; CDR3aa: CASGQGSYNEQFF
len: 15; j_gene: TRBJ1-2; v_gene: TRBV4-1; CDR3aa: CASSQDQGVNYGYTF
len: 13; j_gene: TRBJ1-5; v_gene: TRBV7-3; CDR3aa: CASSPDSNQPQHF
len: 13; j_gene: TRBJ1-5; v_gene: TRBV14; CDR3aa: CASSRGGNQPQHF
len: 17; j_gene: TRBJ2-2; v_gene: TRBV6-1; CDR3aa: CASSGYEASANTGELFF
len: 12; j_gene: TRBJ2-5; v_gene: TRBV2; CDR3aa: CASKDRDETQYF
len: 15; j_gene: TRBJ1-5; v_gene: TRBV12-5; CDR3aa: CASGLVRASNQPQHF
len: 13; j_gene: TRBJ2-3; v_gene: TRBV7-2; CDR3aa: CASSFSGEDTQYF
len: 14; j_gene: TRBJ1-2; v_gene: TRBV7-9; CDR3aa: CASSLGSRIDGYTF
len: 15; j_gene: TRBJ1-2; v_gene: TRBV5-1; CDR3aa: CASSLVEGGYGGYTF
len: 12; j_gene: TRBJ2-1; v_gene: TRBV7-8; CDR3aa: CASSLGGTGQFF
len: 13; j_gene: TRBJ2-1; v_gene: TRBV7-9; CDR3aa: CASSMTPYNEQFF
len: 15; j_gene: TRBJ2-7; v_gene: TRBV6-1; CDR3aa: CASTQGVLEFYEQYF